A selection of T cell receptor beta chains follows, all from one sample in a study of shared clonotypes between healthy human individuals. This table comes from immunoSEQ multiplex PCR, and its TCRdb copy is limited to in-frame clones, with some not included. The sample gives some 1,100,000 clones, 78% of which show up once; around 0.47% is in the top ten. Specimen: memory CD4+ T cells from PBMCs. Receptors originate from a man aged 18 to 30 in good health. Some clones in this sample may be carry-over from other donors' samples. CDR3s include the opening cysteine and the closing phenylalanine or tryptophan. Fields, in order: V gene, D gene, clone size, J gene, CDR3 protein, CDR3 DNA. D genes are given only for firm matches. The listing skips clone size in some rows; elsewhere it reads once, few, many or a size class.

>TRBV28|TRBD1|NA|TRBJ2-2
CASRGPGQGVPGELFF
TGTGCCAGCAGGGGGCCGGGACAGGGGGTCCCCGGGGAGCTGTTTTTT
>TRBV5-6|NA|NA|TRBJ2-2
CASSIRQGEIAGELFF
TGTGCCAGCAGCATCCGTCAGGGTGAAATCGCCGGGGAGCTGTTTTTT
>TRBV15|NA|NA|TRBJ2-7
CATSRGTTYEQYF
TGTGCCACCAGCAGAGGGACCACCTACGAGCAGTACTTC
>TRBV12-2|NA|NA|TRBJ2-3
CARKREKCTQYF
TGTGCAAGAAAGCGGGAGAAGTGTACGCAGTATTTT
>TRBV4-2|TRBD2|NA|TRBJ2-1
CASSQFVAGGGGRNEQFF
TGTGCCAGCAGCCAATTCGTAGCGGGAGGGGGGGGCCGAAATGAGCAGTTCTTC
>TRBV11-2|NA|NA|TRBJ2-3
CASSRRDITDTQYF
TGTGCCAGCAGCCGCCGGGACATCACAGATACGCAGTATTTT
>TRBV28|NA|NA|TRBJ1-2
CASSRAPRDYGYTF
TGTGCCAGCAGTCGGGCCCCCAGGGACTATGGCTACACCTTC
>TRBV19|TRBD1|few|TRBJ2-2
CASSADRGGELFF
TGTGCCAGTAGTGCAGACAGGGGCGGGGAGCTGTTTTTT
>TRBV9|NA|NA|TRBJ2-1
CASSVRASGVYNEQFF
TGTGCCAGCAGCGTGAGAGCGAGCGGAGTTTACAATGAGCAGTTCTTC
>TRBV28|TRBD2|NA|TRBJ2-1
CASNKAGTYNEQFF
TGTGCCAGCAACAAAGCGGGAACCTACAATGAGCAGTTCTTC
>TRBV2|NA|few|TRBJ1-2
CASSSPNYGYTF
TGTGCCAGCAGTTCACCGAACTATGGCTACACCTTC
>TRBV28|NA|once|TRBJ1-2
CASSFRDGLGYTF
TGTGCCAGCAGTTTCCGGGACGGGCTTGGCTACACCTTC
>TRBV5-1|NA|NA|TRBJ1-2
CASSLGALDGYTF
TGCGCCAGCAGCTTGGGGGCTTTGGATGGCTACACCTTC
>TRBV7-3|NA|NA|TRBJ1-5
CASSLGVGAPQHF
TGTGCCAGCAGCTTAGGCGTCGGCGCGCCCCAGCATTTT
>TRBV4-3|TRBD1|NA|TRBJ1-4
CASSQEGQGARSEKLFF
TGCGCCAGCAGCCAAGAGGGACAGGGCGCGCGTAGTGAAAAACTGTTTTTT
>TRBV5-6|TRBD1|once|TRBJ2-2
CASSWDRGRTGELFF
TGTGCCAGCAGCTGGGACAGGGGGCGCACCGGGGAGCTGTTTTTT
>TRBV4-1|TRBD2|once|TRBJ2-5
CASSGGRLAGARSVETQYF
TGCGCCAGCAGCGGGGGGAGACTAGCGGGAGCAAGGAGCGTAGAGACCCAGTACTTC
>TRBV2|TRBD1|NA|TRBJ1-4
CASRTGRSEKLFF
TGTGCCAGCAGGACAGGGCGGAGTGAAAAACTGTTTTTT
>TRBV28|NA|NA|TRBJ2-7
CASSLSLTGVQAEQYF
TGTGCCAGCAGTTTGTCCCTCACCGGGGTTCAGGCCGAGCAGTACTTC
>TRBV9|TRBD2|NA|TRBJ2-1
CASSVRASGRDEQFF
TGTGCCAGCAGCGTACGAGCTAGCGGGAGGGATGAGCAGTTCTTC
>TRBV6-6|NA|NA|TRBJ2-7
CASSHGASNYEQYF
TGTGCCAGCAGCCACGGGGCCAGCAACTACGAGCAGTACTTC
>TRBV30|TRBD1|NA|TRBJ2-7
CASDRAPYEQYF
TGTGCCTCGGACAGGGCGCCCTACGAGCAGTACTTC
>TRBV5-1|NA|NA|TRBJ1-3
CASRPASGNTIYF
TGCGCCAGCAGGCCTGCCTCTGGAAACACCATATATTTT
>TRBV30|NA|NA|TRBJ2-1
CAWSLVANEQFF
TGTGCCTGGAGTCTGGTAGCTAATGAGCAGTTCTTC
>TRBV7-3|NA|NA|TRBJ1-2
CASSFVVHFPGTAGHGYTF
TGTGCCAGCAGCTTCGTTGTCCATTTTCCGGGGACGGCTGGGCATGGCTACACCTTC
>TRBV27|NA|NA|TRBJ2-6
CASSLLGSGANVLTF
TGTGCCAGCAGTTTACTAGGCTCTGGGGCCAACGTCCTGACTTTC
>TRBV29-1|NA|NA|TRBJ2-3
CSVESQGGTYSTDTQYF
TGCAGCGTTGAAAGCCAGGGGGGAACTTATAGCACAGATACGCAGTATTTT
>TRBV30|NA|NA|TRBJ1-6
CAWSLKGSVVSPLHF
TGTGCCTGGAGCCTGAAGGGGTCTGTAGTCTCACCCCTCCACTTT
>TRBV7-2|NA|few|TRBJ1-5
CASSFRTSGQPQHF
TGTGCCAGCAGCTTTCGTACCTCAGGTCAGCCCCAGCATTTT
>TRBV28|TRBD1|NA|TRBJ2-7
CASRQGGSYEQYF
TGTGCCAGCCGACAGGGGGGGAGCTACGAGCAGTACTTC
>TRBV21-1|NA|NA|TRBJ2-6
CASLLGRHVCSGANVLTF
TGTGCCAGCCTTCTCGGGAGGCACGTTTGCTCTGGGGCCAACGTCCTGACTTTC
>TRBV28|TRBD1|NA|TRBJ2-5
CASSPLRTGGRQETQYF
TGTGCCAGCAGTCCTCTCAGGACAGGGGGCCGACAAGAGACCCAGTACTTC
>TRBV29-1|NA|NA|TRBJ2-3
CSVDYGGLTDTQYF
TGCAGCGTTGATTATGGCGGATTAACAGATACGCAGTATTTT
>TRBV7-6|TRBD2|NA|TRBJ2-7
CASSLGTSGSRYEQYF
TGTGCCAGCAGCCTGGGGACTAGCGGGAGTCGCTACGAGCAGTACTTC
>TRBV4-1|NA|NA|TRBJ2-7
CASSRPGFQEQYF
TGCGCCAGCAGCCGCCCGGGATTTCAAGAGCAGTACTTC
>TRBV18|NA|few|TRBJ1-4
CASSPGRGEKLFF
TGTGCCAGCTCACCCGGAAGAGGTGAAAAACTGTTTTTT
>TRBV29-1|NA|few|TRBJ2-5
CSVERSVSAEETQYF
TGCAGCGTTGAAAGATCAGTAAGTGCGGAAGAGACCCAGTACTTC
>TRBV7-2|TRBD2|NA|TRBJ2-1
CASSLAALAGGGEQFF
TGTGCCAGCAGCTTAGCGGCACTAGCGGGGGGTGGCGAGCAGTTCTTC
>TRBV5-6|TRBD2|once|TRBJ2-3
CASSRLAGGADTQYF
TGTGCCAGCAGCCGCCTAGCGGGAGGGGCAGATACGCAGTATTTT
>TRBV11-2|TRBD1|NA|TRBJ1-1
CASSLAPGQGPNTEAFF
TGTGCCAGCAGCTTAGCCCCGGGACAGGGGCCGAACACTGAAGCTTTCTTT
>TRBV30|NA|NA|TRBJ2-2
CAWSRRDINTGELFF
TGTGCCTGGAGCAGACGGGACATCAACACCGGGGAGCTGTTTTTT
>TRBV10-2|NA|NA|TRBJ2-2
CASSDRRGPATGELFF
TGCGCCAGCAGTGATAGGCGGGGGCCGGCCACCGGGGAGCTGTTTTTT
>TRBV19|NA|few|TRBJ1-2
CASSPRRGSSGYTF
TGTGCCAGTAGTCCACGGAGGGGGAGTAGCGGCTACACCTTC
>TRBV2|TRBD2|NA|TRBJ2-7
CASSDSGGSYEQYF
TGTGCCAGCAGTGACAGCGGGGGCTCTTACGAGCAGTACTTC
>TRBV4-1|NA|NA|TRBJ1-4
CASSQVGSPAEEKLFF
TGCGCCAGCAGCCAAGTTGGGAGCCCCGCGGAAGAAAAACTGTTTTTT
>TRBV4-1|NA|once|TRBJ1-1
CASSQDGAGRNTEAFF
TGCGCCAGCAGCCAAGATGGGGCGGGTCGCAACACTGAAGCTTTCTTT
>TRBV5-1|TRBD2|NA|TRBJ2-7
CASSWTSSTNYEQYF
TGCGCCAGCAGCTGGACTAGTTCCACAAACTACGAGCAGTACTTC
>TRBV19|NA|NA|TRBJ1-2
CASSAFGGLGYGYTF
TGTGCCAGTAGTGCCTTTGGGGGGCTGGGCTATGGCTACACCTTC
>TRBV5-5|TRBD1|NA|TRBJ1-2
CASSFDRAGFSYGYTF
TGTGCCAGCAGCTTCGACAGGGCCGGATTCTCCTATGGCTACACCTTC
>TRBV27|NA|NA|TRBJ2-2
CASSFRGVGTGELFF
TGTGCCAGCAGTTTTCGAGGGGTTGGGACCGGGGAGCTGTTTTTT
>TRBV4-1|TRBD1|NA|TRBJ1-2
CASSPPGQGFHGYTF
TGCGCCAGCAGCCCACCGGGACAGGGCTTCCATGGCTACACCTTC
>TRBV28|NA|NA|TRBJ1-4
CASSPGGFRGSGEKLFF
TGTGCCAGCAGTCCCGGCGGATTTCGGGGCTCGGGGGAAAAACTGTTTTTT
>TRBV7-8|TRBD1|NA|TRBJ1-2
CASSAGQANYGYTF
TGTGCCAGCAGCGCGGGACAGGCTAACTATGGCTACACCTTC